This TCR beta chain was retrieved from a study of regulatory T cells in long-lasting Graves disease. Sequencing libraries for TCR beta were prepared with iRepertoire HTBI primers and Arm-PCR of CDR3 regions. TCRdb itself ran the multiplex PCR reads through MiXCR, one entry per CDR3 protein. The sample contains under 450,000 distinct CDR3 sequences, around 16% of which appear only once. Sample time point: newly diagnosed GD, antithyroid drugs for less than 3 months. Construction of the TCR library relied on RNA isolated from PBMCs. Worth noting for this clonotype: This likely traces to a read error, being one base from a far larger clone. Because the CDR3 is missing its conserved closing phenylalanine or tryptophan, this is likely a read error. The limits of the CDR3 on the DNA are not certain, so only TCRdb's listed CDR3 is given.

From its first to its last residue, the CDR3 has 11 amino acids. CDR1 MNHEY and CDR2 SVGEGT come from the germline V gene. The sample was also linked to a second study, of T cells in Graves' hyperthyroidism and ophthalmopathy.

This rearrangement joins TRBV6-2 or TRBV6-3 to TRBJ1-2; the table gives TRBD1 as D, unverified against the DNA. The source is a woman between 18 and 30 years old with Graves disease. The sequencing used peripheral blood mononuclear cells (PBMCs), collected at new diagnosis, from a patient treated with antithyroid drugs. The CDR3 region is CASSRGDRAIS.